A single sample gave rise to the 17 T cell receptor beta chains below, sequenced in a study of CD8 T cells in Susac syndrome. Random hexamers were used to reverse transcribe an amount of roughly 0.5 to 1 ug RNA. TCRdb analysed the immunoSEQ multiplex PCR reads with MiXCR anew, one entry per CDR3 protein. The table has about 110,000 distinct CDR3 sequences, roughly 95% seen once; the top ten hold 0.096%. The specimen sequenced was CD4+ T cells from PBMCs. These receptors originate from a human donor in good health.

The chain combines TRBV20-1 with TRBJ2-2; 7 nucleotides line up with TRBD2. Germline CDR1 reads DFQATT; CDR2 reads SNEGSKA (reference sequence). There are 15 residues in the CDR3. V was pared by 6 bases and J by 3 bases, with 10 bases of the junction left unmatched. The CDR3 loop is CSAPGTGGHTGELFF. The CDR3 bases are TGCAGTGCACCCGGAACGGGAGGACACACCGGGGAGCTGTTTTTT.

The gene calls are TRBV4-1 and TRBJ2-5, with 7 nucleotides matching TRBD1. J gave up 0 bases and V 3 bases, and 4 bases lay outside the gene matches. The CDR3 is made up of 15 amino acids. Germline V gene lookup returns CDR1 MGHRA and CDR2 YSYEKL. This CDR3 reads CASSQLTGYQETQYF. In nucleotides, the CDR3 is TGCGCCAGCAGCCAGTTGACAGGGTACCAAGAGACCCAGTACTTC.

This chain joins TRBV14 and TRBJ1-1, with D tentatively TRBD1 (5 bases). V lost 0 bases and J 4 bases, leaving 9 bases between the germline ends. CDR1 is SGHDN, CDR2 FVKESK, per germline. This CDR3 is built from 14 residues. Here the CDR3 DNA reads TGTGCCAGCAGCCAAGAACCCAGGGTCACTGAAGCTTTCTTT. It codes for CASSQEPRVTEAFF. The full variable domain, its missing parts supplied by reference TRBV14 and TRBJ1-1, is EAGVTQFPSHSVIEKGQTVTLRCDPISGHDNLYWYRRVMGKEIKFLLHFVKESKQDESGMPNNRFLAERTGGTYSTLKVQPAELEDSGVYFCASSQEPRVTEAFFGQGTRLTVV.

This clonotype was recorded only once. A junction boundary mismatches the germline segment, possibly from a read error. The chain links TRBV7-7 to TRBJ1-5; D is perhaps TRBD1 (5 bases). Germline assignment: CDR1 SSHAT and CDR2 FNYEAQ (reference sequence). CDR3 length: 13 residues. CDR3 sequence (DNA): TGTGCTAGCAGCGTAGGGGAGGGGCAGCCCCAGCATTTT. Encoded protein: CASSVGEGQPQHF.

The chain joins TRBV29-1 to TRBJ1-2, with no clear D. Germline values: CDR1 SQVTM, CDR2 ANQGSEA. The V gene lost 1 base and the J gene lost 6 bases, with 9 bases spanning the gap. This CDR3 has 12 residues. The CDR3 sequence: CSVEVTADGYTF. The CDR3 DNA sequence: TGCAGCGTTGAAGTGACGGCTGATGGCTACACCTTC.

This sequence joins TRBV3-1 and TRBJ2-3, with no clear D. The CDR3 length is 13 residues. Germline V gene lookup returns CDR1 LGHDT and CDR2 YNNKEL (reference sequence). V lost 4 bases and J lost 3, with 8 bases in between. CDR3 sequence (DNA): TGTGCCAGCAGCCTCCTTATGACAGATACGCAGTATTTT. Amino acids: CASSLLMTDTQYF.

The chain is built from TRBV29-1 and TRBJ1-2; D might be TRBD1 (5 bases). Germline V gives CDR1 SQVTM, CDR2 ANQGSEA. The CDR3 sequence is 11 residues long. CDR3 region: CSVGTVYGYTF. CDR3 coding DNA: TGCAGTGTAGGGACGGTCTATGGCTACACCTTC.

This clonotype came up once. The chain has TRBV19 and TRBJ2-5, with 7 bases lining up with TRBD2. The CDR3 runs to 14 residues. V lost 4 bases and J lost 1; bases outside the gene matches: 3. The V gene's germline CDR1 is LNHDA and CDR2 SQIVND (reference sequence). CDR3 DNA: TGTGCCAGTAGTAAAGGGAGGGTCCAAGAGACCCAGTACTTC. It encodes CASSKGRVQETQYF.

The rearrangement uses TRBV12-3 or TRBV12-4 and TRBJ1-4, with no clear D. Trimming left V 6 bases short and J 0 bases short, with 11 bases between. The CDR3 contains 15 residues. The CDR3 reads CASSTYTATNEKLFF. In nucleotides, the CDR3 is TGTGCCAGCAGCACCTACACGGCAACTAATGAAAAACTGTTTTTT.

The V call is TRBV20-1, the J call TRBJ2-3; 10 nucleotides line up with TRBD1. CDR1 is DFQATT, CDR2 SNEGSKA, per germline (reference sequence). The trim removed 6 bases at V and 2 bases at J, leaving 8 bases unmatched. CDR3 length: 15 amino acids. The CDR3, as DNA: TGCAGTGCCCCCGGACAGGGGGGCCTCACAGATACGCAGTATTTT. The encoded protein is CSAPGQGGLTDTQYF.

The rearrangement uses TRBV28 and TRBJ1-1, with 8 nucleotides matching TRBD1. CDR1 and CDR2 (germline): MDHEN, SYDVKM. The V and J ends lost 3 bases and 5 bases, in that order; junction bases with no gene match: 8. The CDR3 consists of 15 residues. Here the CDR3 DNA reads TGTGCCAGCAGTTTGGTGGACAGGGAGGATACTGAAGCTTTCTTT. As protein: CASSLVDREDTEAFF.

The chain is built from TRBV5-1 and TRBJ2-7; 9 nucleotides agree with TRBD2. V shed 4 bases, J shed 2 bases, and the junction held 4 bases outside the gene matches. The CDR3 length is 14 residues. CDR1 and CDR2 (germline): SGHRS, YFSETQ. The CDR3 nucleotides read TGCGCCAGCAGCCCGACTAGCGGAGCCTACGAGCAGTACTTC. The encoded protein is CASSPTSGAYEQYF. The full variable domain, rest sourced from reference TRBV5-1 and TRBJ2-7, is KAGVTQTPRYLIKTRGQQVTLSCSPISGHRSVSWYQQTPGQGLQFLFEYFSETQRNKGNFPGRFSGRQFSNSRSEMNVSTLELGDSALYLCASSPTSGAYEQYFGPGTRLTVT.

This clonotype was counted a single time. V usage is TRBV19 and J usage is TRBJ1-1; 7 nucleotides line up with TRBD1. CDR1 is LNHDA, CDR2 SQIVND, per germline (reference sequence). Trimming took 7 bases from V and 0 from J; bases not matched to a gene: 8. The CDR3 has 15 residues. The CDR3 region has the DNA TGTGCCAGTACCCCAGGCGGGACAGTGAACACTGAAGCTTTCTTT. As protein: CASTPGGTVNTEAFF.

The V and J genes are TRBV24-1 and TRBJ2-2, with 13 bases fitting TRBD2. The CDR3 is 17 residues long. V trimming: 4 bases; J trimming: 5 bases; junction bases outside the gene matches: 6. CDR1 is KGHDR, CDR2 SFDVKD, per germline. The CDR3 protein is CATSETSGGSRTGELFF. In DNA form, the CDR3 reads TGTGCCACCAGTGAGACTAGCGGGGGGTCGAGGACCGGGGAGCTGTTTTTT.

This chain joins TRBV29-1 and TRBJ2-7; 12 bases agree with TRBD2. CDR3 length: 14 amino acids. Per germline, CDR1 SQVTM and CDR2 ANQGSEA. After removal of 1 base from V and 3 bases from J, the junction contained 1 base not matched to a gene. The CDR3 loop reads CSVEGLAGVYEQYF. Written as DNA, the CDR3 is TGCAGCGTTGAAGGACTAGCGGGGGTCTACGAGCAGTACTTC.

The chain employs TRBV29-1 and TRBJ2-5, with 11 bases lining up with TRBD2. The CDR3 covers 15 residues. The germline gives CDR1 SQVTM, CDR2 ANQGSEA. J gave up 2 bases and V 6 bases, and 8 bases lay outside the gene matches. The CDR3 region is CSVARLAGSQETQYF. The CDR3, as DNA: TGCAGCGTCGCGAGACTAGCGGGGTCACAAGAGACCCAGTACTTC.

The gene calls are TRBV2 and TRBJ1-4; D not certain. V was pared by 2 bases and J by 3 bases, with 10 bases between. The length of the CDR3 is 15 residues. Germline V gene lookup returns CDR1 SNHLY and CDR2 FYNNEI. The CDR3 region is CASSETEGANEKLFF. The CDR3 DNA reads as TGTGCCAGCAGTGAAACGGAGGGAGCTAATGAAAAACTGTTTTTT.